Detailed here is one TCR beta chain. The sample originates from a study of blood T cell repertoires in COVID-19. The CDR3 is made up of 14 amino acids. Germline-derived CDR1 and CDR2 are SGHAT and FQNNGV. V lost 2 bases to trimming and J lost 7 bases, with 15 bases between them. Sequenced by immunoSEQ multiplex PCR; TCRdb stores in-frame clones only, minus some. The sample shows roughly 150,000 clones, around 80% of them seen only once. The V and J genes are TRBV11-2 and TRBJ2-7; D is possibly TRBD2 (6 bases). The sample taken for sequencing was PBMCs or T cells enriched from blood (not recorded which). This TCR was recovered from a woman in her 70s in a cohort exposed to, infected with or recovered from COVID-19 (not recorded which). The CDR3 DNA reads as TGTGCCAGCAGCTTATTTTATGGTCGGGGGGAGCAGTACTTC. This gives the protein CASSLFYGRGEQYF.